This is a list of T cell receptor beta chains from one sample in a study of shared clonotypes between healthy human individuals. Here immunoSEQ multiplex PCR was the method, and the copy in TCRdb shows in-frame clones only, minus some. The table lists about half a million clones, around 85% of them singletons. Sequenced: PBMCs. The receptors shown here come from a middle-aged woman in good health. Some clones in this sample may be carry-over from other donors' samples. Both conserved end residues are part of each CDR3. Each record gives: clone size, V gene, J gene, D gene, CDR3 DNA, CDR3 protein. The D gene is left open where the match is weak. Some rows mark clone size as missing; the rest say once, few, many or name a class of expanded clone.

clone size: NA
V gene: TRBV7-9
J gene: TRBJ1-2
D gene: NA
CDR3 DNA: TGTGCCAGCAGCTTAGAACCGGCCAGTGGCTACACCTTC
CDR3 protein: CASSLEPASGYTF

clone size: NA
V gene: TRBV29-1
J gene: TRBJ2-3
D gene: TRBD1
CDR3 DNA: TGCAGCGCCCGACAGGGGGCGACAGATACGCAGTATTTT
CDR3 protein: CSARQGATDTQYF

clone size: NA
V gene: TRBV27
J gene: TRBJ2-1
D gene: TRBD2
CDR3 DNA: TGTGCCAGCAGTTTATTAATCAGCGGACTAGCGGGACGGAACAATGAGCAGTTCTTC
CDR3 protein: CASSLLISGLAGRNNEQFF

clone size: once
V gene: TRBV5-4
J gene: TRBJ2-2
D gene: TRBD2
CDR3 DNA: TGTGCCAGCAGCTTGATCCGCGCGGGAGCGGGCACCGGGGAGCTGTTTTTT
CDR3 protein: CASSLIRAGAGTGELFF

clone size: NA
V gene: TRBV7-7
J gene: TRBJ2-5
D gene: NA
CDR3 DNA: TGTGCTAGCAGCTTAAGGGGGGTAGAGACCCAGTACTTC
CDR3 protein: CASSLRGVETQYF

clone size: once
V gene: TRBV4-1
J gene: TRBJ2-1
D gene: NA
CDR3 DNA: TGCGCCAGCAGCCAAGGGCCTTGGGGGAATGAGCAGTTCTTC
CDR3 protein: CASSQGPWGNEQFF

clone size: NA
V gene: TRBV5-4
J gene: TRBJ2-5
D gene: TRBD2
CDR3 DNA: TGTGCCAGCAGCTCGGGACTAGCGGAAGAGACCCAGTACTTC
CDR3 protein: CASSSGLAEETQYF

clone size: NA
V gene: TRBV9
J gene: TRBJ2-5
D gene: NA
CDR3 DNA: TGTGCCAGCAGCGTCTTTCCAGGGAGCGGCGGGGAGACCCAGTACTTC
CDR3 protein: CASSVFPGSGGETQYF

clone size: NA
V gene: TRBV9
J gene: TRBJ2-1
D gene: NA
CDR3 DNA: TGTGCCAGCAGCGTAGTGGCTAAATGTGAGCAGTTCTTC
CDR3 protein: CASSVVAKCEQFF

clone size: NA
V gene: TRBV28
J gene: TRBJ2-1
D gene: NA
CDR3 DNA: TGTGCCAGCAGTTTGTCCCGACTAGGCTACAATGAGCAGTTCTTC
CDR3 protein: CASSLSRLGYNEQFF

clone size: few
V gene: TRBV5-6
J gene: TRBJ2-3
D gene: NA
CDR3 DNA: TGTGCCAGCAGCGGACGAGATACGCAGTATTTT
CDR3 protein: CASSGRDTQYF

clone size: NA
V gene: TRBV28
J gene: TRBJ2-7
D gene: TRBD2
CDR3 DNA: TGTGCCAGCAGTTTATGGACGGAGCGGGAGACCTACGAGCAGTACTTC
CDR3 protein: CASSLWTERETYEQYF

clone size: NA
V gene: TRBV5-1
J gene: TRBJ1-1
D gene: NA
CDR3 DNA: TGCGCCAGCAGCTTGAACAGGGAAGCTTTCTTT
CDR3 protein: CASSLNREAFF

clone size: once
V gene: TRBV7-3
J gene: TRBJ1-5
D gene: NA
CDR3 DNA: TGTGCCAGCAGCTCTACAGGGTATAGCAATCAGCCCCAGCATTTT
CDR3 protein: CASSSTGYSNQPQHF

clone size: NA
V gene: TRBV5-1
J gene: TRBJ2-7
D gene: NA
CDR3 DNA: TGCGCCAGCAGCATCGACAGGCCCGGCGGCGAGCAGTACTTC
CDR3 protein: CASSIDRPGGEQYF

clone size: once
V gene: TRBV4-1
J gene: TRBJ2-2
D gene: NA
CDR3 DNA: TGCGCCAGCAGCCGGGTTTGGGTTCTGGGCGGGGAGCTGTTTTTT
CDR3 protein: CASSRVWVLGGELFF

clone size: NA
V gene: TRBV18
J gene: TRBJ2-7
D gene: NA
CDR3 DNA: TGTGCCAGCTCACCTGTCGTTGGCGAGCAGTACTTC
CDR3 protein: CASSPVVGEQYF

clone size: once
V gene: TRBV6-5
J gene: TRBJ2-3
D gene: TRBD2
CDR3 DNA: TGTGCCAGCAAGCTACTAGCGGGACCAGATACGCAGTATTTT
CDR3 protein: CASKLLAGPDTQYF

clone size: NA
V gene: TRBV6-5
J gene: TRBJ2-5
D gene: NA
CDR3 DNA: TGTGCCAGCAGCGCCCCGGGCCAAGAGACCCAGTACTTC
CDR3 protein: CASSAPGQETQYF

clone size: NA
V gene: TRBV7-8
J gene: TRBJ2-3
D gene: TRBD2
CDR3 DNA: TGTGCCAGCAGCATAAGGGGGAAGCTGTCTGGACTAGCGGGACTAGATACGCAGTATTTT
CDR3 protein: CASSIRGKLSGLAGLDTQYF

clone size: many
V gene: TRBV7-9
J gene: TRBJ1-1
D gene: NA
CDR3 DNA: TGTGCCAGCAGCTCTAGGTTCCCCGGGCCCGGGACTGAAGCTTTCTTT
CDR3 protein: CASSSRFPGPGTEAFF

clone size: NA
V gene: TRBV5-1
J gene: TRBJ2-7
D gene: NA
CDR3 DNA: TGCGCCAGCAGAATGGGGTGGGAGCAGTACTTC
CDR3 protein: CASRMGWEQYF

clone size: NA
V gene: TRBV5-1
J gene: TRBJ2-3
D gene: NA
CDR3 DNA: TGCGCCAGCAGCTTGTTCGGTGGATACACAGATACGCAGTATTTT
CDR3 protein: CASSLFGGYTDTQYF

clone size: NA
V gene: TRBV6-1
J gene: TRBJ1-5
D gene: NA
CDR3 DNA: TGTGCCAGCAGCCGGGAAAACCAGGAGCCCCAGCATTTT
CDR3 protein: CASSRENQEPQHF

clone size: NA
V gene: TRBV4-1
J gene: TRBJ1-2
D gene: NA
CDR3 DNA: TGCGCCAGCAGCCAAGAACCGGGGGGGAATGGCTACACCTTC
CDR3 protein: CASSQEPGGNGYTF

clone size: NA
V gene: TRBV5-4
J gene: TRBJ2-3
D gene: NA
CDR3 DNA: TGTGCCAGCAGCTCCGGCCATGCCCCGGCCTCAGATACGCAGTATTTT
CDR3 protein: CASSSGHAPASDTQYF

clone size: few
V gene: TRBV9
J gene: TRBJ1-1
D gene: TRBD1
CDR3 DNA: TGTGCCAGCAGCGTAGGAACAGGGGCGAGGGAAGCTTTCTTT
CDR3 protein: CASSVGTGAREAFF

clone size: many
V gene: TRBV11-2
J gene: TRBJ1-4
D gene: TRBD1
CDR3 DNA: TGTGCCAGCAGCTCAGGGGGGACTAATGAAAAACTGTTTTTT
CDR3 protein: CASSSGGTNEKLFF

clone size: NA
V gene: TRBV7-9
J gene: TRBJ2-1
D gene: NA
CDR3 DNA: TGTGCCAGCAGCGCCTCAGTACGTGAGCAGTTCTTC
CDR3 protein: CASSASVREQFF

clone size: NA
V gene: TRBV27
J gene: TRBJ1-1
D gene: TRBD1
CDR3 DNA: TGTGCCAGCAGCGAGCAGGGGGGGAACACTGAAGCTTTCTTT
CDR3 protein: CASSEQGGNTEAFF

clone size: few
V gene: TRBV5-4
J gene: TRBJ2-5
D gene: NA
CDR3 DNA: TGTGCCAGCAGCTTGGCCGTGACAGAAGAGACCCAGTACTTC
CDR3 protein: CASSLAVTEETQYF

clone size: NA
V gene: TRBV19
J gene: TRBJ1-5
D gene: NA
CDR3 DNA: TGTGCCAGTAGTTCCCAGTCGGAGCAGCCCCAGCATTTT
CDR3 protein: CASSSQSEQPQHF

clone size: NA
V gene: TRBV6-5
J gene: TRBJ1-5
D gene: NA
CDR3 DNA: TGTGCCAGCAGTTACCTAGAATTCTTGAAGCAGCCCCAGCATTTT
CDR3 protein: CASSYLEFLKQPQHF

clone size: NA
V gene: TRBV29-1
J gene: TRBJ1-1
D gene: TRBD1
CDR3 DNA: TGCAGCGTTGGAGGGGGCGGGACTGAAGCTTTCTTT
CDR3 protein: CSVGGGGTEAFF

clone size: NA
V gene: TRBV9
J gene: TRBJ1-3
D gene: NA
CDR3 DNA: TGTGCCAGCAGCGTAGGTTGGGTGAGCTCTGGAAACACCATATATTTT
CDR3 protein: CASSVGWVSSGNTIYF

clone size: NA
V gene: TRBV15
J gene: TRBJ2-1
D gene: NA
CDR3 DNA: TGTGCCACCAGCAGAGATTTGGTGTCCTACAATGAGCAGTTCTTC
CDR3 protein: CATSRDLVSYNEQFF

clone size: once
V gene: TRBV14
J gene: TRBJ2-7
D gene: NA
CDR3 DNA: TGTGCCAGCAGCCCCCCAGGAGGGGCCCCCTACGAGCAGTACTTC
CDR3 protein: CASSPPGGAPYEQYF

clone size: NA
V gene: TRBV18
J gene: TRBJ2-7
D gene: NA
CDR3 DNA: TGTGCCAGCTCACCACGAGGGAGGTTCTACGAGCAGTACTTC
CDR3 protein: CASSPRGRFYEQYF

clone size: NA
V gene: TRBV30
J gene: TRBJ2-6
D gene: TRBD1
CDR3 DNA: TGTGCCTGGCACTGGGGGACAGAGCTCTCTGGGGCCAACGTCCTGACTTTC
CDR3 protein: CAWHWGTELSGANVLTF

clone size: NA
V gene: TRBV11-2
J gene: TRBJ1-1
D gene: TRBD1
CDR3 DNA: TGTGCCAGCAGGCCTCAGGGACAGACCGGGACTTTCTTT
CDR3 protein: CASRPQGQTGTFF

clone size: NA
V gene: TRBV28
J gene: TRBJ1-1
D gene: TRBD1
CDR3 DNA: TGTGCCAGCAGTCTACGACAGGGGAACACTGAAGCTTTCTTT
CDR3 protein: CASSLRQGNTEAFF

clone size: many
V gene: TRBV11-1
J gene: TRBJ2-1
D gene: TRBD2
CDR3 DNA: TGTGCCAGCAGCTCCTCCGGGACTAGCGGGTACAATGAGCAGTTCTTC
CDR3 protein: CASSSSGTSGYNEQFF

clone size: NA
V gene: TRBV4-1
J gene: TRBJ2-7
D gene: TRBD1
CDR3 DNA: TGCGCCAGCAGCCACCTACTACAGGGGGCAGGCGAATACGAGCAGTACTTC
CDR3 protein: CASSHLLQGAGEYEQYF

clone size: NA
V gene: TRBV4-2
J gene: TRBJ1-4
D gene: NA
CDR3 DNA: TGTGCCAGCAGCCAAGATTTGGAGAAAAAACTGTTTTTT
CDR3 protein: CASSQDLEKKLFF

clone size: few
V gene: TRBV18
J gene: TRBJ2-3
D gene: NA
CDR3 DNA: TGTGCCAGCCACCCAGGTAGCAGGAACACAGATACGCAGTATTTT
CDR3 protein: CASHPGSRNTDTQYF

clone size: NA
V gene: TRBV6-6
J gene: TRBJ2-2
D gene: NA
CDR3 DNA: TGTGCTACCCGGAGGAACACCGGGGAGCTGTTTTTT
CDR3 protein: CATRRNTGELFF

clone size: NA
V gene: TRBV7-7
J gene: TRBJ2-5
D gene: NA
CDR3 DNA: TGTGCCAGCAGCCAGCGCCCCAATGCTGAGGGAGAGACCCAGTACTTC
CDR3 protein: CASSQRPNAEGETQYF

clone size: NA
V gene: TRBV28
J gene: TRBJ2-7
D gene: TRBD1
CDR3 DNA: TGTGCCAGCAGTTTAATGGGACAGAAAACCTACGAGCAGTACTTC
CDR3 protein: CASSLMGQKTYEQYF

clone size: NA
V gene: TRBV4-1
J gene: TRBJ1-1
D gene: TRBD1
CDR3 DNA: TGCGCCAGCAGCCTGCAACTCTACCGGGACAGGGTCACTGAAGCTTTCTTT
CDR3 protein: CASSLQLYRDRVTEAFF

clone size: NA
V gene: TRBV11-1
J gene: TRBJ1-1
D gene: NA
CDR3 DNA: TGTGCCAGCAGCACCGACAGAACAAACACTGAAGCTTTCTTT
CDR3 protein: CASSTDRTNTEAFF

clone size: NA
V gene: TRBV7-6
J gene: TRBJ2-3
D gene: NA
CDR3 DNA: TGTGCCAGCAGCCGTCGGGGACGAGATACGCAGTATTTT
CDR3 protein: CASSRRGRDTQYF

clone size: NA
V gene: TRBV9
J gene: TRBJ2-2
D gene: NA
CDR3 DNA: TGTGCCAGCAGCGTAGCCGGGCCCCAGGGAGGGGAGCTGTTTTTT
CDR3 protein: CASSVAGPQGGELFF

clone size: NA
V gene: TRBV5-1
J gene: TRBJ2-5
D gene: NA
CDR3 DNA: TGCGCCAGCAGCTTGTCAGGCCCACCGGGGGAGACCCAGTACTTC
CDR3 protein: CASSLSGPPGETQYF

clone size: few
V gene: TRBV30
J gene: TRBJ1-5
D gene: NA
CDR3 DNA: TGTGCCTGGAGTGTAAAAGGGGATCAGCCCCAGCATTTT
CDR3 protein: CAWSVKGDQPQHF

clone size: NA
V gene: TRBV27
J gene: TRBJ2-7
D gene: NA
CDR3 DNA: TGTGCCAGCAGTTCCCGGGGGAGGAGCTCCTACGAGCAGTACTTC
CDR3 protein: CASSSRGRSSYEQYF

clone size: NA
V gene: TRBV27
J gene: TRBJ2-2
D gene: NA
CDR3 DNA: TGTGCCAGCAGTTTAGGAGGGTCGGCGACCGGGGAGCTGTTTTTT
CDR3 protein: CASSLGGSATGELFF

clone size: NA
V gene: TRBV5-1
J gene: TRBJ2-7
D gene: NA
CDR3 DNA: TGCGCCAGCAGCTTGGGTTCGTCCCTTAGTGTTTCCTACGAGCAGTACTTC
CDR3 protein: CASSLGSSLSVSYEQYF

clone size: NA
V gene: TRBV4-1
J gene: TRBJ2-3
D gene: NA
CDR3 DNA: TGCGCCAGCAGCCCGCGCCGGGACTCCACAGATACGCAGTATTTT
CDR3 protein: CASSPRRDSTDTQYF

clone size: many
V gene: TRBV7-9
J gene: TRBJ1-6
D gene: NA
CDR3 DNA: TGTGCCAGCAGCGAAGAGGGGGTAGGGTCACCCCTCCACTTT
CDR3 protein: CASSEEGVGSPLHF